This entry is about one T cell receptor (beta chain). This clonotype was picked up one time. Its antigen remains undetermined. Likely a read error: the CDR3 ends without its conserved phenylalanine or tryptophan. The limits of the CDR3 on the DNA are not certain, so only TCRdb's listed CDR3 is given. CDR1 and CDR2, looked up from the germline V gene, are SGHAT and FQNNGV. The CDR3 length is 9 residues, termini included. The axillary draining lymph nodes of breast cancer patients were the source of the lymph node samples. These data are taken from a study of breast tumors, draining lymph nodes, adjacent tissues listed by TCRdb under 2016. Context from the whole study: The study compared TCR beta repertoires across tumor, adjacent nontumor tissue and axillary lymph nodes from breast cancer patients. In human breast cancer, the study set out to assess how tumor, surrounding tissue and draining lymph node repertoires relate to one another and whether T cells might be exchanged between them.

General findings and caveats noted by the study authors: In luminal-like breast cancer, tumor and nontumor tissue repertoires resembled each other significantly more than in basal-like breast cancer. Rather than being directly demonstrated, the conclusion that tumor T cells originate in lymph nodes was presented as consistent with a hypothesis. Tumor T-cell repertoires showed less diversity than lymph node repertoires and more diversity than nontumor tissue repertoires, and tumor T-cell repertoires showed preferential V and J gene usage. A scenario in which most tumor T cells derive from the lymph node and then expand within tumor tissue was judged to be consistent with the data.

The instrument was an Illumina HiSeq 2000. Multiplex PCR amplification was used to generate the TCR beta chain libraries. The amplified TCR beta chain products were analyzed by high-throughput sequencing. Using fastp trimming at Q25 and MiXCR clonotype assembly, TCRdb reanalyzed the public sequencing data and kept in-frame beta chains. Every CDR3 protein is listed once, alongside the most common genes and DNA of its rows. This sample gives about 140,000 distinct CDR3 sequences in total; approximately 30% of them show up just once. About 2.5% of the sample goes to the ten largest clones. The sequence derives from a female donor with breast cancer. Some clones in this sample may be carry-over from other donors' samples. The rearranged segments are TRBV11-2 and TRBJ1-4. Sample: axillary lymph node tissue. The CDR3 corresponds to CASSPWVFV.